Listed here are 8 T cell receptor beta chains from one sample, sequenced in a study of cytomegalovirus exposure and HLA in healthy donors. Some clones are missing from TCRdb's copy, which holds only in-frame ones; the method was immunoSEQ multiplex PCR. The sample holds around 130,000 clones; roughly 86% are singletons and the top ten take over 3%. Sequencing was done on a sample of PBMCs. Receptors originate from a man aged 25 to 40 in good health and CMV-seronegative.

J is TRBJ1-2 and V is TRBV10-3, with TRBD1 identical over 8 bases. CDR3 length equals 15 residues. Germline trimming cut 3 bases from V and 4 bases from J; bases unmatched to any gene: 7. Germline loops: CDR1 ENHRY, CDR2 SYGVKD. CDR3 DNA sequence: TGTGCCATCAGTGACCTCCGGACAGGGCTCTATGGCTACACCTTC. It translates to CAISDLRTGLYGYTF.

A few counts support this clone. The rearrangement joins TRBV7-2 to TRBJ1-1; D is ambiguous. Trimming stripped 3 bases from V and 0 bases from J, with 8 bases between. This CDR3 is 14 amino acids long. The V gene's germline CDR1 is SGHTA and CDR2 FQGNSA. CDR3 DNA: TGTGCCAGCAGCTTCTCCCTCCTGAACACTGAAGCTTTCTTT. Its translation: CASSFSLLNTEAFF.

The chain uses TRBV5-1 and TRBJ2-7; no reliable D call. There are 13 residues in the CDR3. Trimming took 2 bases from V and 5 from J, leaving 11 bases between them. Germline values: CDR1 SGHRS, CDR2 YFSETQ. The CDR3 reads CASSLTSEHEQYF. In DNA, the CDR3 is TGCGCCAGCAGCTTAACTTCCGAGCACGAGCAGTACTTC.

This chain links TRBV5-1 with TRBJ2-1; D unclear. The germline V gene has CDR1 SGHRS and CDR2 YFSETQ. The CDR3 totals 16 residues. Deletions cut 0 bases from V and 5 bases from J, with 15 bases between. This CDR3 reads CASSLVSTGYDNEQFF. CDR3 coding DNA: TGCGCCAGCAGCTTGGTATCGACGGGTTACGACAATGAGCAGTTCTTC.

This chain joins TRBV25-1 and TRBJ1-2, with D perhaps TRBD1 (6 bases). The germline gives CDR1 MGHDK, CDR2 SYGVNS. The CDR3 spans 13 residues. Trimming stripped 2 bases from V and 8 bases from J, with 12 bases between. The CDR3 bases are TGTGCCAGCAGTGAAATCGGACAGCTCGGCTACACCTTC. It translates to CASSEIGQLGYTF.

V is TRBV7-9 and J is TRBJ2-4; possible D gene TRBD1, 6 bases. Deletions cut 3 bases from V and 5 bases from J, with 23 bases between. There are 18 residues in the CDR3. Germline lookup yields CDR1 SEHNR and CDR2 FQNEAQ (reference sequence). The CDR3 spells CASSFGTIAAAAENIQYF. Written as DNA, the CDR3 is TGTGCCAGCAGCTTTGGGACAATAGCTGCAGCGGCCGAAAACATTCAGTACTTC.

The chain couples TRBV2 to TRBJ2-5; perhaps TRBD2 as D (5 bases). The CDR3 contains 14 residues. The germline V and J ends were trimmed by 2 bases and 1 base, with 8 bases remaining between them. The germline V gene has CDR1 SNHLY and CDR2 FYNNEI. CDR3 loop: CASSELEGQETQYF. The CDR3, as DNA: TGTGCCAGCAGTGAACTCGAGGGCCAAGAGACCCAGTACTTC.

This chain connects TRBV5-6 to TRBJ2-5, with 7 bases matching TRBD1. V dropped 1 base and J dropped 1; count of bases not matched to a gene: 7. This CDR3 comprises 16 residues. Germline V gives CDR1 SGHDT, CDR2 YYEEEE. This chain's CDR3 is CASSLFGRDSQETQYF. The DNA for the CDR3 is TGTGCCAGCAGCTTGTTCGGCCGGGACAGCCAAGAGACCCAGTACTTC.